This T cell receptor beta chain was obtained from a study of shared clonotypes between healthy human individuals. Study summary: CD4 naive and memory got three plates each, CD8 naive two, CD8 memory one. Study-level findings and limits: Relative to clonotypes present in all four donors, those not shared had lower generation probabilities.

Worth noting for this clone: No antigen is known for it.

Here immunoSEQ multiplex PCR was the method, and the copy in TCRdb shows in-frame clones only, minus some. The sample has some 1.4 million clones; 96% are singletons. CDR1 and CDR2 (germline): LNHNV, YYDKDF (reference sequence). There are 14 residues in the CDR3. The germline V and J ends were trimmed by 5 bases and 0 bases, with 11 bases remaining between them. Negatively enriched CD4+ T cells were divided by CD45RA into naive and memory. The chain recombines TRBV15 with TRBJ2-7; maybe TRBD2 (6 bases). Sequencing was performed on naive CD4+ T cells sorted from blood. Subset given: CD45RA+ positively selected. This sequence originates from a young man in good health. The CDR3 region has the DNA TGTGCCACCAGCGCGGGCGGGACCTCCTACGAGCAGTACTTC. Protein product: CATSAGGTSYEQYF.